The 27 T cell receptor beta chains below all came from one sample that was sequenced in a study of blood T cell repertoires in COVID-19. Here immunoSEQ multiplex PCR was the method, and the copy in TCRdb shows in-frame clones only, minus some. The repertoire includes roughly 170,000 clones, approximately 79% of them detected once, and less than 3% sits in the top ten. Specimen: peripheral blood. The receptors were gathered from a woman aged 80 or over with acute or convalescent COVID-19.

The genes are TRBV7-2 and TRBJ1-6, with 9 nucleotides matching TRBD1. The CDR3 is 15 residues long. Germline loops: CDR1 SGHTA, CDR2 FQGNSA. After removal of 7 bases from V and 6 bases from J, the junction contained 7 bases not matched to a gene. The DNA for the CDR3 is TGTGCCAGCACCGGACCGGGACAGGGTAATTCACCCCTCCACTTT. Translated, it gives CASTGPGQGNSPLHF.

The rearrangement joins TRBV2 to TRBJ2-5, with TRBD1 matching over 8 bases. The germline V gene encodes CDR1 SNHLY and CDR2 FYNNEI. This CDR3 is 14 amino acids long. The junction had 3 bases not matched to a gene; V was cut back by 4 bases and J by 2 bases. CDR3 protein: CASSGRTGQETQYF. The CDR3 coding sequence is TGTGCCAGCAGTGGTCGGACAGGGCAAGAGACCCAGTACTTC.

J is TRBJ1-1 and V is TRBV6-5; a weak D match, TRBD1 (5 bases). With 8 bases removed from V and 1 base from J, the gap between germline ends came to 11 bases. The CDR3 is 13 amino acids. Germline CDR1 reads MNHEY; CDR2 reads SVGAGI. CDR3 amino acids: CASHRGRNTEAFF. The CDR3 nucleotides read TGTGCCAGCCACCGGGGGAGGAACACTGAAGCTTTCTTT.

The sample holds one count of this clone. The chain links TRBV30 to TRBJ2-1; possible D gene TRBD2, 6 bases. There are 14 residues in the CDR3. Germline assignment: CDR1 GTSNPN and CDR2 SVGIG (reference sequence). Trimming took off 4 bases at V and 0 bases at J, with 10 bases between the two ends. The CDR3 DNA reads as TGTGCCTGGACATCCGGGAGCTCCTACAATGAGCAGTTCTTC. Translating it yields CAWTSGSSYNEQFF.

The rearrangement joins TRBV27 to TRBJ1-2; D is uncertain. The CDR3 is 13 amino acids. The germline gives CDR1 MNHEY, CDR2 SMNVEV (reference sequence). The V gene lost 2 bases and the J gene lost 4 bases, with 8 bases spanning the gap. The CDR3 reads CASSLMGSYGYTF. CDR3 coding DNA: TGTGCCAGCAGTTTAATGGGCTCCTATGGCTACACCTTC.

This chain uses TRBV15 with TRBJ2-6; the D gene is possibly TRBD1 (5 bases). The V gene lost 5 bases and the J gene lost 0 bases, with 8 bases spanning the gap. This CDR3 contains 15 residues. The germline V gene has CDR1 LNHNV and CDR2 YYDKDF (reference sequence). The CDR3 loop reads CATSPDSSGANVLTF. As DNA, the CDR3 is TGTGCCACCAGCCCTGACAGCTCTGGGGCCAACGTCCTGACTTTC.

The table lists this clone with many counts. The chain carries TRBV7-6 and TRBJ1-6; unclear D gene. V was trimmed by 2 bases and J by 8 bases, leaving 7 bases between them. Germline V gene data show CDR1 as SGHVS and CDR2 as FNYEAQ. The CDR3 totals 13 residues. The DNA for the CDR3 is TGTGCCAGCAGCTTAAAACGGGATTCACCCCTCCACTTT. This sequence encodes CASSLKRDSPLHF.

The CDR3 DNA reads TGTGCCAGCTCACCCGGACAGGGAATAAGGAACACTGAAGCTTTCTTT. Translation gives CASSPGQGIRNTEAFF. This chain uses TRBV18 with TRBJ1-1, with 8 bases aligning to TRBD1. J was trimmed by 1 base and V by 3 bases; bases with no gene match: 7. The V gene's germline CDR1 is KGHSH and CDR2 LQKENI. The CDR3 is 16 residues long. The variable domain in full, completed from reference TRBV18 and TRBJ1-1, reads NAGVMQNPRHLVRRRGQEARLRCSPMKGHSHVYWYRQLPEEGLKFMVYLQKENIIDESGMPKERFSAEFPKEGPSILRIQQVVRGDSAAYFCASSPGQGIRNTEAFFGQGTRLTVV.

The chain uses TRBV19 and TRBJ1-4, with 7 bases fitting TRBD1. Looked up from germline, CDR1 is LNHDA and CDR2 is SQIVND (reference sequence). The CDR3 loop spans 16 amino acids. The V segment lost 5 bases and the J segment 5 bases; nucleotides outside the gene matches: 11. The CDR3 here is CASSSDTAGGNEKLFF. DNA of the CDR3: TGTGCCAGTAGTTCCGACACGGCAGGGGGAAATGAAAAACTGTTTTTT.

The CDR3 nucleotides are TGTGCCAGCAGTTTATTTGGTAAGCGGACCCACCGGGAGACCCAGTACTTC. Residues: CASSLFGKRTHRETQYF. The rearrangement links TRBV28 to TRBJ2-5, with D tentatively TRBD2 (5 bases). Germline V gene lookup returns CDR1 MDHEN and CDR2 SYDVKM. V was trimmed by 1 base and J by 5 bases, leaving 20 bases between them. This CDR3 has 17 residues. Full variable domain (rest looked up from reference TRBV28 and TRBJ2-5): DVKVTQSSRYLVKRTGEKVFLECVQDMDHENMFWYRQDPGLGLRLIYFSYDVKMKEKGDIPEGYSVSREKKERFSLILESASTNQTSMYLCASSLFGKRTHRETQYFGPGTRLLVL.

The V call is TRBV5-1, the J call TRBJ2-3; 12 bases align to TRBD2. Losses at the gene ends were 3 bases for V and 5 bases for J; bases not matched to a gene: 7. Germline lookup yields CDR1 SGHRS and CDR2 YFSETQ. The CDR3 spans 16 residues. DNA of the CDR3: TGCGCCAGCAGCTCAACTAGCGGGAGGCTGGGAGATACGCAGTATTTT. This codes for CASSSTSGRLGDTQYF.

This chain links TRBV3-1 (or the pseudogene TRBV3-2) with TRBJ2-7, with D unresolved. Germline V gene lookup returns CDR1 LGHDT and CDR2 YNNKEL (reference sequence). The CDR3 covers 15 residues. Trimming took 4 bases from V and 3 from J, leaving 16 bases between them. CDR3 in amino acids: CASSLGYTAYYEQYF. DNA of the CDR3: TGTGCCAGCAGCCTCGGATATACAGCTTACTACGAGCAGTACTTC.

The J gene is TRBJ2-2, the V gene TRBV3-1 (or the pseudogene TRBV3-2), with TRBD2 matching over 10 bases. CDR1 LGHDT and CDR2 YNNKEL come from the germline V gene (reference sequence). V shed 6 bases and J 6 bases; nucleotides not matched to a gene: 7. This CDR3 region has 15 residues. In DNA form, the CDR3 reads TGTGCCAGCAGTCCTATAGCGGGAGGATCCGGGGAGCTGTTTTTT. It codes for CASSPIAGGSGELFF.

This chain uses TRBV30 with TRBJ2-5; 9 bases are shared with TRBD2. Trimming removed 0 bases from V and 6 bases from J; junction bases left unmatched: 8. This CDR3 region has 15 residues. CDR1 and CDR2 (germline): GTSNPN, SVGIG (reference sequence). The chain's CDR3 is CAWSVAGGQTQTQYF. The DNA of the CDR3 is TGTGCCTGGAGTGTAGCGGGGGGACAGACACAGACCCAGTACTTC.

This chain connects TRBV3-1 (or the pseudogene TRBV3-2) to TRBJ2-1, with no clear D. This CDR3 comprises 12 residues. Trimming left V 5 bases short and J 9 bases short, with 11 bases between. Germline V lookup: CDR1 LGHDT, CDR2 YNNKEL (reference sequence). The CDR3: CASSFVVSEQFF. CDR3 bases: TGTGCCAGCAGCTTTGTAGTTTCTGAGCAGTTCTTC.

This clone has just one count. The chain employs TRBV5-1 and TRBJ1-3, with D unresolved. The CDR3 extends over 16 amino acids. The V gene's germline CDR1 is SGHRS and CDR2 YFSETQ. Trimming removed 0 bases at V and 0 bases at J, with 10 bases between. The CDR3 DNA reads as TGCGCCAGCAGCTTGGGAACGGGAGGCTCTGGAAACACCATATATTTT. As protein: CASSLGTGGSGNTIYF.

The rearrangement joins TRBV10-3 to TRBJ2-7; TRBD2 matches at 9 bases. The CDR3 has 14 residues. CDR1 is ENHRY, CDR2 SYGVKD, per germline. V lost 6 bases, J lost 5 bases, and 8 bases stayed unmatched. CDR3 in amino acids: CAISELGLADEQYF. The DNA of the CDR3 is TGTGCCATCAGCGAATTGGGACTAGCAGACGAGCAGTACTTC.

V is TRBV7-9 and J is TRBJ1-4; D call uncertain. Trimming removed 5 bases at V and 10 bases at J, with 11 bases between. CDR1 and CDR2 from the germline V gene are SEHNR and FQNEAQ (reference sequence). The CDR3 extends over 12 amino acids. CDR3 residues: CASSPREGKLFF. CDR3 coding DNA: TGTGCCAGCAGCCCCCGAGAGGGAAAACTGTTTTTT. Supplemented by reference TRBV7-9 and TRBJ1-4, the full variable domain reads DTGVSQNPRHKITKRGQNVTFRCDPISEHNRLYWYRQTLGQGPEFLTYFQNEAQLEKSRLLSDRFSAERPKGSFSTLEIQRTEQGDSAMYLCASSPREGKLFFGSGTQLSVL.

The chain recombines TRBV28 with TRBJ2-5; unclear D gene. Trimming shortened V by 1 base and J by 0 bases, and 6 bases separated the two germline ends. The CDR3 is 14 amino acids. Germline CDR1 reads MDHEN; CDR2 reads SYDVKM. The CDR3 nucleotides are TGTGCCAGCAGTTTATCCTTGTACCAAGAGACCCAGTACTTC. Translated, it gives CASSLSLYQETQYF.

The chain recombines TRBV3-1 (or the pseudogene TRBV3-2) with TRBJ2-4; perhaps TRBD2 as D (7 bases). V gave up 2 bases and J gave up 9 bases, with 23 bases separating them. Per germline, CDR1 LGHDT and CDR2 YNNKEL (reference sequence). The CDR3 is 17 residues long. The CDR3 here is CASSQLASGPKGGIQYF. CDR3 coding DNA: TGTGCCAGCAGCCAACTCGCTAGCGGCCCTAAAGGGGGCATTCAGTACTTC.

V gene TRBV5-1 combines with J gene TRBJ1-1, with TRBD1 identical over 7 bases. CDR1 is SGHRS, CDR2 YFSETQ, per germline. This CDR3 is 15 amino acids long. V lost 1 base, J lost 1 base, and 4 bases stayed unmatched. The CDR3 nucleotides read TGCGCCAGCAGCTTGACTAACAGGGGGAACACTGAAGCTTTCTTT. Amino acid sequence: CASSLTNRGNTEAFF.

This clone has only a few counts. The genes are TRBV2 and TRBJ2-5; tentative D call: TRBD2 (6 bases). The germline V and J ends were trimmed by 8 bases and 5 bases, with 12 bases remaining between them. The CDR3 has 12 amino acids. Germline V gene sequence: CDR1 SNHLY, CDR2 FYNNEI. The CDR3 sequence: CASGGTRETQYF. As DNA, the CDR3 is TGTGCCAGCGGGGGGACTCGTGAGACCCAGTACTTC.

CDR3 amino acids: CASSSGVLTGELFF. As DNA, the CDR3 is TGCGCCAGCAGCTCCGGAGTACTCACCGGGGAGCTGTTTTTT. The chain uses TRBV5-1 and TRBJ2-2; no reliable D call. This CDR3 has 14 residues. From germline, CDR1 is SGHRS and CDR2 YFSETQ. Deletions cut 3 bases from V and 4 bases from J, with 10 bases between.

The chain combines TRBV24-1 with TRBJ1-2, with D unclear. Germline CDR1 is KGHDR and CDR2 is SFDVKD. The CDR3 is 13 residues long. V lost 5 bases and J 2 bases, leaving 8 bases between the germline ends. As DNA, the CDR3 is TGTGCCACCAGTGCTGGCCAGAACTATGGCTACACCTTC. This gives the protein CATSAGQNYGYTF.

V and J are TRBV5-1 and TRBJ2-6, with 10 nucleotides matching TRBD1. Germline CDR1 is SGHRS and CDR2 is YFSETQ. Trimming took 4 bases from V and 1 from J; bases not matched to a gene: 8. This CDR3 is built from 18 residues. The CDR3 loop reads CASSTWTGGASGANVLTF. CDR3 nucleotides: TGCGCCAGCAGCACCTGGACAGGGGGTGCGTCTGGGGCCAACGTCCTGACTTTC. The full variable domain, rest sourced from reference TRBV5-1 and TRBJ2-6, is KAGVTQTPRYLIKTRGQQVTLSCSPISGHRSVSWYQQTPGQGLQFLFEYFSETQRNKGNFPGRFSGRQFSNSRSEMNVSTLELGDSALYLCASSTWTGGASGANVLTFGAGSRLTVL.

As regards this clone: This same CDR3 is encoded by further DNA sequences in the sample. CDR3 residues: CASSGQGYGYTF. DNA for the CDR3: TGCGCCAGCAGCGGACAGGGATATGGCTACACCTTC. This chain links TRBV5-1 with TRBJ1-2, with 8 nucleotides matching TRBD1. The CDR3 sequence is 12 residues long. Germline V CDR1 and CDR2: SGHRS, YFSETQ. Unmatched junction bases numbered 1, after V lost 4 bases and J lost 5 bases.

This clone has just one count. This chain uses TRBV18 with TRBJ2-5; 8 bases are shared with TRBD1. V gave up 6 bases and J gave up 4 bases; unmatched junction bases: 10. The CDR3 totals 15 residues. CDR1 KGHSH and CDR2 LQKENI come from the germline V gene. CDR3 sequence: CASSFLTGELETQYF. The CDR3, as DNA: TGTGCCAGCTCTTTTTTGACAGGGGAGTTAGAGACCCAGTACTTC.